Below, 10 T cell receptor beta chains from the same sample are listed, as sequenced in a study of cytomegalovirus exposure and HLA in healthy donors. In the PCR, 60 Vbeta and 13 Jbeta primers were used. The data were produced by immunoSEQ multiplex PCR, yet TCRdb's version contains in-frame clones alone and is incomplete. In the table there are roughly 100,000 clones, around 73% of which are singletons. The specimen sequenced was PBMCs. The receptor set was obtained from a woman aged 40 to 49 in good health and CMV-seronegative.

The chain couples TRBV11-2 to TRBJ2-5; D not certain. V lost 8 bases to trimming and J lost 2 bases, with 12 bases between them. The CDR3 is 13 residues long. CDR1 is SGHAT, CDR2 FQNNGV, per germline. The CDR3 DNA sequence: TGTGCCAGCTCCCCCCAGTTTCAAGAGACCCAGTACTTC. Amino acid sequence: CASSPQFQETQYF.

The chain's CDR3 is CASRGTSDSYEQYF. In DNA form, the CDR3 reads TGTGCCAGCAGGGGGACTAGCGACTCCTACGAGCAGTACTTC. The chain uses TRBV2 and TRBJ2-5, with TRBD2 matching 10 bases. The last part of the DNA fits TRBJ2-7 better; the J call may be wrong. The CDR3 is 14 amino acids. From germline, CDR1 is SNHLY and CDR2 FYNNEI.

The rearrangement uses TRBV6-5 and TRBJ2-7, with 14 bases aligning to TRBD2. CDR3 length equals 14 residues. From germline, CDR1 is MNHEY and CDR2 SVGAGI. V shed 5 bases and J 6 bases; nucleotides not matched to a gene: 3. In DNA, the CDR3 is TGTGCCAGCAGTCCGGGACTAGCGGGAGTCGAGCAGTACTTC. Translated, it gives CASSPGLAGVEQYF.

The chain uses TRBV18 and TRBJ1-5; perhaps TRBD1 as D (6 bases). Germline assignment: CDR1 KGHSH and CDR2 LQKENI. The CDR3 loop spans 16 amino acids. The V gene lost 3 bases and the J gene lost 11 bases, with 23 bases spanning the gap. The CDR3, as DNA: TGTGCCAGCTCACCGCTAGCGGACAGCATAGAAGGGGCCCAGCATTTT. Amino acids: CASSPLADSIEGAQHF. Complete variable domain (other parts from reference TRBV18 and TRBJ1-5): NAGVMQNPRHLVRRRGQEARLRCSPMKGHSHVYWYRQLPEEGLKFMVYLQKENIIDESGMPKERFSAEFPKEGPSILRIQQVVRGDSAAYFCASSPLADSIEGAQHFGDGTRLSIL.

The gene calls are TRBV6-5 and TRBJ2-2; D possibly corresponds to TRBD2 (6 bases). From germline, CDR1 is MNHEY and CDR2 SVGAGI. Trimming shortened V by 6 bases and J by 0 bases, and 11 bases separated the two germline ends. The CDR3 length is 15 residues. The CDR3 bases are TGTGCCAGCAGAGGTAGCGGAGCGAACACCGGGGAGCTGTTTTTT. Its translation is CASRGSGANTGELFF.

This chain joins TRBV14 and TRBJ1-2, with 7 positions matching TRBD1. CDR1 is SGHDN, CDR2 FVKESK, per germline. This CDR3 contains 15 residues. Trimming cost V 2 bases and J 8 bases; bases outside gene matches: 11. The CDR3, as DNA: TGTGCCAGCAGCCAAATACAGGGGTCAGTATGGGGCTACACCTTC. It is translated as CASSQIQGSVWGYTF.

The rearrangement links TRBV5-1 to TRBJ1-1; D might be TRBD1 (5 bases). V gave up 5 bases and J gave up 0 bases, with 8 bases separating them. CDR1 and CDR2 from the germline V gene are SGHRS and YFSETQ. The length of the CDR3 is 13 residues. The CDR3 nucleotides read TGCGCCAGCAGATTAGGGGTGAACACTGAAGCTTTCTTT. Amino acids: CASRLGVNTEAFF.

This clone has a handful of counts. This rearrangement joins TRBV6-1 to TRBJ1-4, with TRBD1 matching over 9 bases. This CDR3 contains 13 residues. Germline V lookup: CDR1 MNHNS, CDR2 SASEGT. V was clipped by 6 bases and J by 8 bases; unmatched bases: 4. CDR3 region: CASSLGTGEKLFF. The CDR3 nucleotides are TGTGCCAGCAGCCTCGGGACAGGGGAAAAACTGTTTTTT.

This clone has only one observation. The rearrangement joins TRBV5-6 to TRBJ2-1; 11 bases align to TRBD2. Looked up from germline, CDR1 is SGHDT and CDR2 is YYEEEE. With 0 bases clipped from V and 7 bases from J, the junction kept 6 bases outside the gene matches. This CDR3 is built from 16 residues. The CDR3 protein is CASSLELAGVYNEQFF. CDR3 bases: TGTGCCAGCAGCTTGGAACTAGCGGGAGTGTATAATGAGCAGTTCTTC. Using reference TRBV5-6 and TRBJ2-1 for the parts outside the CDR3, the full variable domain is DAGVTQSPTHLIKTRGQQVTLRCSPKSGHDTVSWYQQALGQGPQFIFQYYEEEERQRGNFPDRFSGHQFPNYSSELNVNALLLGDSALYLCASSLELAGVYNEQFFGPGTRLTVL.

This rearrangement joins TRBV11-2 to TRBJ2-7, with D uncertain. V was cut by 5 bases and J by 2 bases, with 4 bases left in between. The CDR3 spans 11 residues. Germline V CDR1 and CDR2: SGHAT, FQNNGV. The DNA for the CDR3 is TGTGCCAGCAGCCCCGCCTACGAGCAGTACTTC. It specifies CASSPAYEQYF.